These T cell receptor beta chains were read from a single sample in a study of blood T cells in healthy people across ages. TCRdb redid the calling of the 5' RACE reads with MiXCR, one entry per CDR3 protein. The repertoire has roughly 550,000 distinct CDR3 sequences, under 30% of them found once; the top ten carry roughly 10%. The same specimen was also included in a second study, on T cells of mothers and their children.

The sample was blood. The receptors here all came from a boy aged 10-17 years in good health. Both conserved end residues are part of each CDR3. The D gene is left open where the match is weak. Clone sizes are given selectively: once, few, many, or a class where the clone is expanded.

J	V	D	size	CDR3	DNA
TRBJ1-3	TRBV29-1	TRBD1	few	CSVETGGEDTIYF	TGCAGCGTTGAAACAGGGGGCGAGGACACCATATATTTT
TRBJ2-1	TRBV29-1	NA	NA	CSAAVGGEQFF	TGCAGCGCGGCGGTAGGGGGTGAGCAGTTCTTC
TRBJ2-2	TRBV6-5	NA	few	CASEGGTGELFF	TGTGCCAGTGAGGGCGGGACCGGGGAGCTGTTTTTT
TRBJ2-7	TRBV7-2	TRBD2	few	CASSLALAGGPGEQYF	TGTGCCAGCAGCTTAGCGTTGGCGGGAGGGCCTGGCGAGCAGTACTTC
TRBJ2-5	TRBV4-2	NA	few	CASSRRRTYQETQYF	TGTGCCAGCAGCCGCCGCCGCACGTACCAAGAGACCCAGTACTTC
TRBJ1-2	TRBV7-2	NA	NA	CASSLGVGAYGYTF	TGTGCCAGCAGCTTAGGGGTAGGGGCCTATGGCTACACCTTC
TRBJ1-4	TRBV4-1	NA	NA	CASSQDSRVLFF	TGCGCCAGCAGCCAAGATTCCAGAGTACTGTTTTTT
TRBJ2-7	TRBV28	NA	NA	CASSLRQGLYEQYF	TGTGCCAGCAGTTTACGGCAGGGTCTATACGAGCAGTACTTC
TRBJ2-1	TRBV6-5	NA	few	CASSYLLDVYNEQFF	TGTGCCAGCAGTTATTTACTAGACGTGTACAATGAGCAGTTCTTC
TRBJ2-5	TRBV27	NA	NA	CASSRTGPAGQETQYF	TGTGCCAGCAGTCGGACGGGACCAGCGGGCCAAGAGACCCAGTACTTC
TRBJ1-4	TRBV4-3	NA	few	CASSQDRQKKLFF	TGCGCCAGCAGCCAAGATCGACAGAAAAAACTGTTTTTT
TRBJ2-7	TRBV5-1	TRBD1	NA	CASSLAPDRSYEQYF	TGCGCCAGCAGCTTGGCCCCGGACAGGTCCTACGAGCAGTACTTC
TRBJ1-3	TRBV9	NA	NA	CASAPHLLSGNTIYF	TGTGCCAGCGCACCACACTTACTCTCTGGAAACACCATATATTTT
TRBJ2-2	TRBV29-1	NA	NA	CSVEKGEGLSGELFF	TGCAGCGTTGAAAAGGGGGAGGGGCTCAGCGGGGAGCTGTTTTTT
TRBJ2-1	TRBV28	NA	few	CAAYGLGYNEQFF	TGTGCCGCATACGGACTGGGATACAATGAGCAGTTCTTC
TRBJ2-3	TRBV5-6	NA	few	CASSTGVRDTQYF	TGTGCCAGCAGCACCGGGGTCCGCGATACGCAGTATTTT
TRBJ2-7	TRBV9	NA	few	CASSLGPIYEQYF	TGTGCCAGCAGCTTGGGTCCTATTTACGAGCAGTACTTC
TRBJ2-1	TRBV7-9	NA	NA	CASSPRQGSYNEQFF	TGTGCCAGCAGCCCGCGCCAGGGCTCCTACAATGAGCAGTTCTTC
TRBJ1-4	TRBV11-2	TRBD1	few	CASSPGQGAFEKLFF	TGTGCCAGCAGCCCCGGCCAGGGGGCATTTGAAAAACTGTTTTTT
TRBJ1-1	TRBV4-1	TRBD1	NA	CATTKTGTNTEAFF	TGCGCCACCACAAAGACAGGGACGAACACTGAAGCTTTCTTT
TRBJ2-1	TRBV5-6	NA	few	CASFAASSYNEQFF	TGTGCCAGCTTCGCGGCGAGCTCCTACAATGAGCAGTTCTTC
TRBJ2-7	TRBV12-3/TRBV12-4	NA	few	CASSLGWGRSSYEQYF	TGTGCCAGCAGTTTGGGTTGGGGCAGGAGCTCCTACGAGCAGTACTTC
TRBJ2-3	TRBV20-1	NA	NA	CSASGQTDTQYF	TGCAGTGCTAGTGGTCAAACAGATACGCAGTATTTT
TRBJ1-2	TRBV29-1	NA	NA	CSEMQVADGHTF	TGCAGCGAAATGCAGGTTGCGGATGGCCACACCTTC
TRBJ2-1	TRBV29-1	NA	NA	CSVEGQLSYNEQFF	TGCAGCGTGGAGGGACAGTTGTCCTACAATGAGCAGTTCTTC
TRBJ1-2	TRBV12-3/TRBV12-4	NA	NA	CASSLQLYGYTF	TGTGCCAGCAGTTTACAGCTTTATGGCTACACCTTC
TRBJ2-7	TRBV29-1	NA	many	CSVASERPYEQYF	TGCAGCGTTGCGTCAGAGAGACCCTACGAGCAGTACTTC
TRBJ2-3	TRBV7-2	TRBD2	NA	CASSLQPGLVDTQYF	TGTGCCAGCAGCTTACAGCCGGGACTAGTAGATACGCAGTATTTT
TRBJ2-1	TRBV29-1	NA	few	CSGGDYNEQFF	TGCAGCGGTGGCGATTACAATGAGCAGTTCTTC
TRBJ2-3	TRBV7-2	NA	many	CASSLVGTDTQYF	TGTGCCAGCAGTTTAGTGGGCACAGATACGCAGTATTTT
TRBJ2-3	TRBV12-3/TRBV12-4	NA	NA	CASSLVFRGSTDTQYF	TGTGCCAGCAGTTTAGTTTTTCGGGGGAGCACAGATACGCAGTATTTT
TRBJ2-3	TRBV3-1	NA	NA	CASSPRGRITDTQYF	TGTGCCAGCAGCCCTCGGGGACGTATCACAGATACGCAGTATTTT
TRBJ2-7	TRBV28	NA	NA	CASSSRINSYEQYF	TGTGCCAGCAGTTCTCGGATTAACTCCTACGAGCAGTACTTC
TRBJ2-7	TRBV4-3	TRBD2	NA	CASSQGWILAGVGAYEQYF	TGCGCCAGCAGCCAAGGGTGGATACTAGCGGGAGTCGGGGCCTACGAGCAGTACTTC
TRBJ1-4	TRBV4-3	NA	NA	CASSQGDGNEKLFF	TGCGCCAGCAGCCAGGGGGACGGGAATGAAAAACTGTTTTTT
TRBJ2-1	TRBV5-1	TRBD1	many	CASSSSGTGYNEQFF	TGCGCCAGCAGCTCCTCCGGGACAGGGTACAATGAGCAGTTCTTC
TRBJ1-3	TRBV15	NA	few	CATSREARGSGNTTYF	TGTGCCACCAGCAGAGAAGCCCGAGGCTCTGGAAACACCACATATTTT
TRBJ1-1	TRBV9	TRBD1	NA	CASSVVGTGDTEAFF	TGTGCCAGCAGCGTAGTCGGGACAGGGGACACTGAAGCTTTCTTT
TRBJ2-5	TRBV4-3	TRBD1	many	CASSQGTGRETQYF	TGCGCCAGCAGCCAAGGGACAGGGCGGGAGACCCAGTACTTC
TRBJ2-7	TRBV7-6	NA	many	CASSPGPGYEQYF	TGTGCCAGCAGCCCGGGACCCGGCTACGAGCAGTACTTC
TRBJ2-1	TRBV29-1	NA	many	CSVVGTNTGEQFF	TGCAGCGTTGTGGGGACAAACACGGGTGAGCAGTTCTTC
TRBJ2-1	TRBV12-3/TRBV12-4	NA	NA	CASSVRGREQFF	TGTGCCAGCAGTGTCCGGGGGCGTGAGCAGTTCTTC
TRBJ2-7	TRBV6-2/TRBV6-3	TRBD1	NA	CASSYGTGTGFYEQYF	TGTGCCAGCAGTTACGGCACCGGGACAGGGTTCTACGAGCAGTACTTC
TRBJ1-2	TRBV12-3/TRBV12-4	NA	NA	CASSLRSIYGYTF	TGTGCCAGCAGTTTGCGCTCAATCTATGGCTACACCTTC
TRBJ2-5	TRBV20-1	TRBD2	few	CSAELAGGTQETQYF	TGCAGTGCCGAACTAGCGGGGGGTACCCAAGAGACCCAGTACTTC
TRBJ2-7	TRBV7-9	TRBD2	NA	CASSLSSGSGEQYF	TGTGCCAGCAGCTTAAGTAGCGGGAGTGGCGAGCAGTACTTC
TRBJ2-1	TRBV3-1	NA	few	CASSQEAQRRYPPNEQFF	TGTGCCAGCAGCCAAGAAGCCCAGCGAAGGTACCCGCCCAATGAGCAGTTCTTC